One and the same sample provided the 2 T cell receptor beta chains below, sequenced in a study of blood T cell repertoires in COVID-19. Some clones are missing from TCRdb's copy, which holds only in-frame ones; the method was immunoSEQ multiplex PCR. The data hold about 160,000 clones, with around 84% observed a single time. The sequencing sample was made of peripheral blood. The receptors stem from a woman aged 50 to 60 with COVID-19, enrolled during active disease.

The chain joins TRBV11-2 to TRBJ1-5; possibly TRBD1 for D (5 bases). The CDR3 covers 14 residues. Trimming pared 1 base from V and 7 bases from J, leaving 11 bases between. Germline assignment: CDR1 SGHAT and CDR2 FQNNGV. CDR3 residues: CASSLGAGNQPQHF. CDR3 coding DNA: TGTGCCAGCAGCTTAGGAGCAGGGAACCAGCCCCAGCATTTT.

The J gene is TRBJ2-7, the V gene TRBV6-6; D uncertain. V gave up 7 bases and J gave up 6 bases, with 13 bases separating them. Germline CDR1 MNHNY, CDR2 SVGAGI (reference sequence). CDR3 length equals 12 residues. CDR3 bases: TGTGCCAGCACCGTGAAGGAGTCCGAGCAGTACTTC. Protein: CASTVKESEQYF.